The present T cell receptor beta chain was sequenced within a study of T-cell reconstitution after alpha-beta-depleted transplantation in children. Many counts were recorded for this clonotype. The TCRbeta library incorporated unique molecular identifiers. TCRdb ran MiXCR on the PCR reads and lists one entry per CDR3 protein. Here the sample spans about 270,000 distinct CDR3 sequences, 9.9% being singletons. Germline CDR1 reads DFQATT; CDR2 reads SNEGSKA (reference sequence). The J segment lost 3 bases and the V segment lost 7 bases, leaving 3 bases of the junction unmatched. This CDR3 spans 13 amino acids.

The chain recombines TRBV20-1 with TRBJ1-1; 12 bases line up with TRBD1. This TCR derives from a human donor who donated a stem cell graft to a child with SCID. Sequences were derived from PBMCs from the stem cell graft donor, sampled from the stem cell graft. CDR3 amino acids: CSVGQGADTEAFF. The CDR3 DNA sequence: TGCAGTGTGGGACAGGGGGCGGACACTGAAGCTTTCTTT.